Listed below are T cell receptor beta chains from one sample, sequenced in a study of T cell repertoires in cytomegalovirus infection. The antigens of these receptors remain unknown. TCRdb itself ran the reads through MiXCR, one entry per CDR3 protein. The sample carries approximately 280,000 distinct CDR3 sequences, approximately 22% recorded once. Sequenced here: cultured PBMCs, sampled from culture after CMV antigen stimulation. Receptors originate from a human donor in good health (CMV status not recorded). Some clones in this sample may be carry-over from other donors' samples. Both conserved end residues are part of each CDR3. D genes are given only for firm matches. Only some rows state a clone size, as once, few, many or a class for expanded clones.

j_call: TRBJ2-1
d_call: -
clone_size: -
v_call: TRBV6-2/TRBV6-3
cdr3_nt: TGTGCCAGCAGTTACGGCCAGGGGTCCTACAATGAGCAGTTCTTC
cdr3_aa: CASSYGQGSYNEQFF

j_call: TRBJ2-1
d_call: TRBD2
clone_size: -
v_call: TRBV5-1
cdr3_nt: TGCGCCAGCAGCTTGTCTCCGGGAGGGGGGGGCAATGAGCAGTTCTTC
cdr3_aa: CASSLSPGGGGNEQFF

j_call: TRBJ1-2
d_call: -
clone_size: few
v_call: TRBV6-5
cdr3_nt: TGTGCCAGCAGGACTACAAGTAACTATGGCTACACCTTC
cdr3_aa: CASRTTSNYGYTF

j_call: TRBJ1-2
d_call: -
clone_size: many
v_call: TRBV6-2/TRBV6-3
cdr3_nt: TGTGCCAGCAGTTGGGACACGATTAACTATGGCTACACCTTC
cdr3_aa: CASSWDTINYGYTF

j_call: TRBJ2-7
d_call: -
clone_size: -
v_call: TRBV12-3/TRBV12-4
cdr3_nt: TGTGCCAGCAGTTTTGAGGGGAGCTACGAGCAGTACTTC
cdr3_aa: CASSFEGSYEQYF

j_call: TRBJ2-3
d_call: TRBD1
clone_size: many
v_call: TRBV11-3
cdr3_nt: TGTGCCAGCAGCGGGACAGGCCCAGATACGCAGTATTTT
cdr3_aa: CASSGTGPDTQYF

j_call: TRBJ2-1
d_call: -
clone_size: -
v_call: TRBV4-3
cdr3_nt: TGCGCCAGCAGCCAATATAAACGTGGTAATGAGCAGTTCTTC
cdr3_aa: CASSQYKRGNEQFF

j_call: TRBJ2-1
d_call: TRBD2
clone_size: -
v_call: TRBV7-2
cdr3_nt: TGTGCCAGCAGCTGGGGGAGGGCCTACAATGAGCAGTTCTTC
cdr3_aa: CASSWGRAYNEQFF

j_call: TRBJ2-2
d_call: -
clone_size: many
v_call: TRBV7-6
cdr3_nt: TGTGCCAGCAGCTCCAAAGGCGGGGAGCTGTTTTTT
cdr3_aa: CASSSKGGELFF

j_call: TRBJ2-1
d_call: TRBD2
clone_size: -
v_call: TRBV3-1
cdr3_nt: TGTGCCAGCAGCCAAACAAGCGGGAGGGCCGGAAATGAGCAGTTCTTC
cdr3_aa: CASSQTSGRAGNEQFF

j_call: TRBJ1-1
d_call: -
clone_size: many
v_call: TRBV6-5
cdr3_nt: TGTGCCAGCAGTTACTCCGGGAGGGGCACTGAAGCTTTCTTT
cdr3_aa: CASSYSGRGTEAFF

j_call: TRBJ2-3
d_call: TRBD2
clone_size: many
v_call: TRBV24-1
cdr3_nt: TGTGCCACCAGTGATCCGGACGGGGGGGCATCCGGTCTAGATACGCAGTATTTT
cdr3_aa: CATSDPDGGASGLDTQYF

j_call: TRBJ2-3
d_call: -
clone_size: -
v_call: TRBV5-6
cdr3_nt: TGTGCCAGCAGCTTGGTAGAGGACGCAGGCACAGATACGCAGTATTTT
cdr3_aa: CASSLVEDAGTDTQYF

j_call: TRBJ2-1
d_call: -
clone_size: -
v_call: TRBV4-3
cdr3_nt: TGCGCCAGCAGCCAAGCCCTGCACAATGAGCAGTTCTTC
cdr3_aa: CASSQALHNEQFF

j_call: TRBJ2-1
d_call: TRBD2
clone_size: -
v_call: TRBV4-1
cdr3_nt: TGCGCCAGCAGCCAAGCAACTAGCGAATCCTACAATGAGCAGTTCTTC
cdr3_aa: CASSQATSESYNEQFF

j_call: TRBJ1-4
d_call: TRBD1
clone_size: many
v_call: TRBV12-3/TRBV12-4
cdr3_nt: TGTGCCAGCAGTTTAATGAGGGACAGGGAAAAACTGTTTTTT
cdr3_aa: CASSLMRDREKLFF

j_call: TRBJ2-5
d_call: TRBD2
clone_size: many
v_call: TRBV7-8
cdr3_nt: TGTGCCAGCAGCCTTTCAGGACTAGCGGGCGGCGGGACCCAGTACTTC
cdr3_aa: CASSLSGLAGGGTQYF

j_call: TRBJ2-5
d_call: -
clone_size: few
v_call: TRBV19
cdr3_nt: TGTGCCAGTAAGGACAGACAAGAGACCCAGTACTTC
cdr3_aa: CASKDRQETQYF

j_call: TRBJ1-1
d_call: TRBD1
clone_size: many
v_call: TRBV7-2
cdr3_nt: TGTGCCGGGGGATCCCCCGGGACAGGGGGCACTGAAGCTTTCTTT
cdr3_aa: CAGGSPGTGGTEAFF

j_call: TRBJ2-3
d_call: -
clone_size: many
v_call: TRBV19
cdr3_nt: TGTGCCAGTAGTATAGGCGGGACAGTCTTTGGAGTCTCCCCAGATACGCAGTATTTT
cdr3_aa: CASSIGGTVFGVSPDTQYF

j_call: TRBJ2-1
d_call: TRBD2
clone_size: few
v_call: TRBV7-2
cdr3_nt: TGTGCCAGCAGCCCCCAGCGACTAGCGGGAGGCCCTGGGAATGAGCAGTTCTTC
cdr3_aa: CASSPQRLAGGPGNEQFF

j_call: TRBJ2-2
d_call: -
clone_size: -
v_call: TRBV30
cdr3_nt: TGTGCCTGGGAACAGGGTAACACCGGGGAGCTGTTTTTT
cdr3_aa: CAWEQGNTGELFF

j_call: TRBJ1-1
d_call: -
clone_size: many
v_call: TRBV12-3/TRBV12-4
cdr3_nt: TGTGCCAGCAGTTTCGAGAGCACTGAAGCTTTCTTT
cdr3_aa: CASSFESTEAFF

j_call: TRBJ1-6
d_call: TRBD1
clone_size: -
v_call: TRBV20-1
cdr3_nt: TGCAGTGCTAGAGACATCGATGCCCGGGACAGCTATAATTCACCCCTCCACTTT
cdr3_aa: CSARDIDARDSYNSPLHF

j_call: TRBJ2-4
d_call: -
clone_size: -
v_call: TRBV11-2
cdr3_nt: TGTGCCAGCAGCTTAGGGGACCGAGCCAAAAACATTCAGTACTTC
cdr3_aa: CASSLGDRAKNIQYF

j_call: TRBJ2-1
d_call: TRBD2
clone_size: few
v_call: TRBV6-2/TRBV6-3
cdr3_nt: TGTGCCAGCAGCACCCTCCTAGCGGGAGTCTGGAATGAGCAGTTCTTC
cdr3_aa: CASSTLLAGVWNEQFF

j_call: TRBJ2-1
d_call: TRBD2
clone_size: -
v_call: TRBV12-3/TRBV12-4
cdr3_nt: TGTGCCAGCAGTACCCAGACAGGGGTACTAGCGGGAGGCTCCTACAATGAGCAGTTCTTC
cdr3_aa: CASSTQTGVLAGGSYNEQFF

j_call: TRBJ1-5
d_call: -
clone_size: -
v_call: TRBV20-1
cdr3_nt: TGCAGTGCTAGGGTACTCACAGACGGCCTCAATCAGCCCCAGCATTTT
cdr3_aa: CSARVLTDGLNQPQHF